Given below is one T cell receptor (beta chain) in context. This specimen comes from a study of blood T cell repertoires in COVID-19. Study-wide context: Sites in the United States, Italy and Spain provided acute and convalescent COVID-19 samples.

TCRdb's copy holds only in-frame clones and misses some; the assay was immunoSEQ multiplex PCR. Among around 400,000 clones listed, about 90% were seen once. This CDR3 has 15 residues. V lost 4 bases and J lost 9; bases outside the gene matches: 7. The germline V gene encodes CDR1 LGHNA and CDR2 YSLEER. The chain is built from TRBV4-3 and TRBJ1-6; TRBD1 agrees at 9 bases. This sequence originates from a woman in her twenties or thirties who had recovered from COVID-19. Specimen: PBMCs or T cells enriched from blood (not recorded which). CDR3 amino acids: CASSPRGQGVSPLHF. The CDR3 DNA reads as TGCGCCAGCAGCCCAAGGGGACAGGGCGTTTCACCCCTCCACTTT.